These 21 T cell receptor beta chains came from one sample sequenced in a study of T cell responses to AZD1222 COVID-19 vaccine. Method: immunoSEQ multiplex PCR; TCRdb's copy keeps in-frame clones and lacks some. Altogether around 220,000 clones are present, approximately 94% being singletons, with the ten largest covering approximately 1.7%. Sequencing was performed on peripheral blood, taken 28 days after the second dose of the MenACWY control vaccine. The receptors were gathered from an adult who received the MenACWY meningococcal vaccine as a control.

The genes are TRBV9 and TRBJ2-3, with 15 bases identical to TRBD2. CDR1 SGDLS and CDR2 YYNGEE come from the germline V gene. V lost 3 bases and J lost 8; bases outside the gene matches: 10. This CDR3 is 17 amino acids long. The CDR3 sequence is CASSAGLAGGTRSTQYF. In DNA, the CDR3 is TGTGCCAGCAGCGCAGGACTAGCGGGGGGGACCCGTTCTACGCAGTATTTT.

The chain has TRBV6-6 and TRBJ1-4; unclear D gene. V was pared by 4 bases and J by 6 bases, with 9 bases between. CDR1 and CDR2 (germline): MNHNY, SVGAGI (reference sequence). The CDR3 runs to 13 residues. In DNA form, the CDR3 reads TGTGCCAGCAGTTTAGTTTTTGATGAAAAACTGTTTTTT. Its translation: CASSLVFDEKLFF.

This chain links TRBV7-9 with TRBJ1-6; no reliable D call. The CDR3 length is 14 residues. V gave up 1 base and J gave up 4 bases, with 5 bases separating them. CDR1 SEHNR and CDR2 FQNEAQ come from the germline V gene (reference sequence). Here the CDR3 reads CASSLEAYNSPLHF. In nucleotides, the CDR3 is TGTGCCAGCAGCTTAGAGGCGTATAATTCACCCCTCCACTTT.

In this sample, this clone turned up once. The CDR3: CASSQEGTSGGTGELFF. The CDR3 bases are TGTGCCAGCAGCCAAGAAGGGACTAGCGGGGGCACCGGGGAGCTGTTTTTT. J is TRBJ2-2 and V is TRBV4-2; TRBD2 matches at 14 bases. The CDR3 spans 17 residues. Per the germline V gene, CDR1 is LGHNA and CDR2 is YNFKEQ. The V and J ends lost 0 bases and 4 bases, in that order; junction bases with no gene match: 1.

This chain links TRBV12-5 with TRBJ2-2; D is perhaps TRBD2 (6 bases). This CDR3 region has 16 residues. CDR1 and CDR2 (germline): LGHNT, FRNRAP. The ends were cut back, 6 bases at V and 3 bases at J, with 17 bases in the middle. The CDR3 bases are TGTGCTAGTGGGAGGAACGGAGGGTTGGACACCGGGGAGCTGTTTTTT. It translates to CASGRNGGLDTGELFF.

This chain uses TRBV30 with TRBJ1-5; TRBD1 is a possible D gene (5 bases). The V end lost 3 bases, the J end lost 3 bases, and 12 bases lay between the germline ends. Germline V gene data show CDR1 as GTSNPN and CDR2 as SVGIG (reference sequence). The CDR3 consists of 14 residues. The CDR3 loop is CAWRVTGPNQPQHF. CDR3 sequence (DNA): TGTGCCTGGAGGGTAACAGGTCCCAATCAGCCCCAGCATTTT. The full variable domain, with the rest looked up from reference TRBV30 and TRBJ1-5, is SQTIHQWPATLVQPVGSPLSLECTVEGTSNPNLYWYRQAAGRGLQLLFYSVGIGQISSEVPQNLSASRPQDRQFILSSKKLLLSDSGFYLCAWRVTGPNQPQHFGDGTRLSIL.

V gene TRBV6-5 combines with J gene TRBJ2-7; 7 bases fit TRBD1. From germline, CDR1 is MNHEY and CDR2 SVGAGI. V shed 6 bases and J 4 bases; nucleotides not matched to a gene: 3. This CDR3 region has 12 residues. The CDR3 bases are TGTGCCAGCAGCCCGACAGGGTACGAGCAGTACTTC. Amino acids: CASSPTGYEQYF.

The chain is built from TRBV19 and TRBJ1-2; TRBD1 agrees at 7 bases. Germline assignment: CDR1 LNHDA and CDR2 SQIVND (reference sequence). The CDR3 spans 15 residues. With 3 bases clipped from V and 4 bases from J, the junction kept 8 bases outside the gene matches. CDR3 in DNA: TGTGCCAGTAGTATGGGTCGACAGGGCGGCTATGGCTACACCTTC. Its protein product is CASSMGRQGGYGYTF.

This chain links TRBV9 with TRBJ2-2; no definite D call. V was shortened by 0 bases and J by 0 bases, with 9 bases between the two germline ends. CDR3 length: 16 amino acids. From germline, CDR1 is SGDLS and CDR2 YYNGEE. Here the CDR3 DNA reads TGTGCCAGCAGCGTAGAGGACGCGGCGAACACCGGGGAGCTGTTTTTT. This codes for CASSVEDAANTGELFF.

The J gene is TRBJ1-1, the V gene TRBV29-1; D is undetermined. Deletions cut 4 bases from V and 7 bases from J, with 10 bases between. The CDR3 has 11 residues. Germline V CDR1 and CDR2: SQVTM, ANQGSEA. As DNA, the CDR3 is TGCAGCGTTGGGAATTTTATTGAAGCTTTCTTT. Its protein product is CSVGNFIEAFF.

The rearrangement links TRBV6-5 to TRBJ2-7; D is possibly TRBD1 (7 bases). The V gene lost 5 bases and the J gene lost 2 bases, with 16 bases spanning the gap. There are 15 residues in the CDR3. CDR1 is MNHEY, CDR2 SVGAGI, per germline. Written as DNA, the CDR3 is TGTGCCAGCAGTCCGGAGGGGGCTCCTACCTACGAGCAGTACTTC. It specifies CASSPEGAPTYEQYF.

The chain couples TRBV6-5 to TRBJ2-1; the D is unclear. CDR3 length: 14 residues. V dropped 0 bases and J dropped 8 bases, with 11 bases sitting between them. Germline CDR1 and CDR2: MNHEY and SVGAGI. CDR3 bases: TGTGCCAGCAGTTACTCGAAATATACAGATGAGCAGTTCTTC. The encoded protein is CASSYSKYTDEQFF.

This sequence joins TRBV4-2 and TRBJ1-4; D not certain. Germline loops: CDR1 LGHNA, CDR2 YNFKEQ. With 0 bases removed from V and 7 bases from J, the gap between germline ends came to 3 bases. The CDR3 has 12 amino acids. The CDR3 DNA is TGTGCCAGCAGCCAAGACCCTGAAAAACTGTTTTTT. Translation: CASSQDPEKLFF.

In this sample, this clone turned up once. J is TRBJ1-2 and V is TRBV5-6, with 7 nucleotides matching TRBD1. The V gene's germline CDR1 is SGHDT and CDR2 YYEEEE. V trimming: 4 bases; J trimming: 7 bases; junction bases outside the gene matches: 7. This CDR3 region has 13 residues. Here the CDR3 reads CASSTDRESGYTF. CDR3 in DNA: TGTGCCAGCAGCACAGACAGGGAATCTGGCTACACCTTC.

The V and J genes are TRBV2 and TRBJ2-1; 8 positions match TRBD2. After removal of 3 bases from V and 4 bases from J, the junction contained 2 bases not matched to a gene. The CDR3 extends over 14 amino acids. Germline V gives CDR1 SNHLY, CDR2 FYNNEI. The CDR3 protein is CASSEGLGYNEQFF. The CDR3 bases are TGTGCCAGCAGTGAGGGACTAGGGTACAATGAGCAGTTCTTC. Full variable domain (outside the CDR3, taken from reference TRBV2 and TRBJ2-1): EPEVTQTPSHQVTQMGQEVILRCVPISNHLYFYWYRQILGQKVEFLVSFYNNEISEKSEIFDDQFSVERPDGSNFTLKIRSTKLEDSAMYFCASSEGLGYNEQFFGPGTRLTVL.

The V and J genes are TRBV5-4 and TRBJ1-6; possibly TRBD1 for D (6 bases). V lost 0 bases, J lost 6 bases, and 10 bases lay in between. The CDR3 totals 15 residues. Germline V gene lookup returns CDR1 SGHNT and CDR2 YYREEE (reference sequence). This CDR3 is CASSLEGVINSPLHF. The CDR3 bases are TGTGCCAGCAGCTTGGAGGGGGTAATTAATTCACCCCTCCACTTT.

V usage is TRBV25-1 and J usage is TRBJ1-1; D gene ambiguous. CDR1 is MGHDK, CDR2 SYGVNS, per germline. This CDR3 is 11 amino acids long. V was trimmed by 6 bases and J by 1 base, leaving 3 bases between them. CDR3 protein: CASRANTEAFF. In DNA form, the CDR3 reads TGTGCCAGCAGAGCGAACACTGAAGCTTTCTTT.

The chain joins TRBV12-3 or TRBV12-4 to TRBJ1-3; 11 bases align to TRBD1. Trimming at V came to 6 bases and at J to 7 bases, leaving 2 bases not matched to a gene. CDR3 size: 13 residues. The CDR3: CASRGTGGNTIYF. In DNA form, the CDR3 reads TGTGCCAGCAGGGGGACAGGGGGGAACACCATATATTTT.

The chain recombines TRBV25-1 with TRBJ2-7; TRBD2 might be the D (5 bases). Germline V CDR1 and CDR2: MGHDK, SYGVNS. The CDR3 covers 13 residues. Trimming cost V 2 bases and J 6 bases, with 11 bases left between them. CDR3 protein: CASSEGPSGEQYF. CDR3 coding DNA: TGTGCCAGCAGTGAAGGACCCAGCGGCGAGCAGTACTTC.

This rearrangement joins TRBV5-6 to TRBJ2-7; D gene uncertain. Trimming shortened V by 4 bases and J by 4 bases, and 9 bases separated the two germline ends. The CDR3 totals 12 residues. CDR1 and CDR2 (germline): SGHDT, YYEEEE. The CDR3 sequence: CASSPSGYEQYF. CDR3 bases: TGTGCCAGCAGCCCCAGTGGGTACGAGCAGTACTTC.

This chain connects TRBV27 to TRBJ1-1, with no clear D. This CDR3 has 14 amino acids. Trimming took off 2 bases at V and 7 bases at J, with 14 bases between the two ends. Germline V gene data show CDR1 as MNHEY and CDR2 as SMNVEV (reference sequence). CDR3: CASSLDALMGEAFF. CDR3 DNA sequence: TGTGCCAGCAGTTTAGACGCGCTAATGGGTGAAGCTTTCTTT.